Shown below are 21 T cell receptor beta chains from a single sample sequenced in a study of OX40 agonist ivuxolimab in advanced cancers. Data came from immunoSEQ multiplex PCR; TCRdb stores just in-frame clones and leaves some out. The table shows 50,000 to 70,000 clones, with 93% occurring only once. The specimen comprised CD4+ or CD8+ T cells sorted from blood, sampled in a trial of the OX40 agonist ivuxolimab. The receptors derive from an adult with an advanced solid tumor such as melanoma, head and neck, liver or kidney cancer.

The rearrangement links TRBV4-1 to TRBJ2-7; 8 positions match TRBD1. This CDR3 is 14 amino acids long. Germline V gene lookup returns CDR1 MGHRA and CDR2 YSYEKL. V shed 2 bases, J shed 2 bases, and the junction held 2 bases outside the gene matches. This CDR3 is CASSQNRGAYEQYF. The CDR3 DNA is TGCGCCAGCAGCCAAAACAGGGGGGCCTACGAGCAGTACTTC.

The CDR3 protein is CASSQRGDTIYF. The DNA for the CDR3 is TGCGCCAGCAGCCAGAGGGGGGACACCATATATTTT. The rearrangement uses TRBV4-1 and TRBJ1-3; maybe TRBD1 (6 bases). V lost 3 bases and J 8 bases, leaving 8 bases between the germline ends. This CDR3 has 12 amino acids. Germline loops: CDR1 MGHRA, CDR2 YSYEKL.

The chain has TRBV4-3 and TRBJ2-1; TRBD1 matches 7 bases. The CDR3 contains 13 residues. Germline V lookup: CDR1 LGHNA, CDR2 YSLEER. The junction had 3 bases not matched to a gene; V was cut back by 6 bases and J by 4 bases. The CDR3 nucleotides read TGCGCCAGCAGGCGACAGGGATACAATGAGCAGTTCTTC. It specifies CASRRQGYNEQFF.

CDR3 DNA sequence: TGTGCCAGCAACCCGCCAGAAGCGTCCCTTAGGTACGAGCAGTACTTC. It is translated as CASNPPEASLRYEQYF. V and J are TRBV9 and TRBJ2-7; no clear D gene. The CDR3 covers 16 residues. Germline values: CDR1 SGDLS, CDR2 YYNGEE. With 6 bases removed from V and 4 bases from J, the gap between germline ends came to 23 bases.

This chain uses TRBV28 with TRBJ1-4; TRBD1 might be the D (6 bases). Trimming took 5 bases from V and 0 from J, leaving 13 bases between them. Germline V lookup: CDR1 MDHEN, CDR2 SYDVKM. CDR3 length: 16 amino acids. The CDR3 DNA reads TGTGCCAGCAGTAGTTCGGACAGACCAACTAATGAAAAACTGTTTTTT. Its protein product is CASSSSDRPTNEKLFF.

V usage is TRBV2 and J usage is TRBJ2-2; D unresolved. Germline V gene sequence: CDR1 SNHLY, CDR2 FYNNEI. This CDR3 is built from 16 residues. V was trimmed by 1 base and J by 2 bases, leaving 11 bases between them. The CDR3 region is CASSEDDELNTGELFF. CDR3 DNA sequence: TGTGCCAGCAGTGAAGATGACGAACTTAACACCGGGGAGCTGTTTTTT.

Concerning this clone: In the same sample, other DNA sequences code for this CDR3. The V and J genes are TRBV9 and TRBJ1-1, with D hard to call. CDR3 length equals 13 residues. CDR1 and CDR2 (germline): SGDLS, YYNGEE. V was pared by 0 bases and J by 1 base, with 4 bases between. The CDR3 loop reads CASSVAGNTEAFF. DNA for the CDR3: TGTGCCAGCAGCGTAGCGGGGAACACTGAAGCTTTCTTT.

This clone was detected only a few times. This CDR3 is CASSSGADYQGYTF. For the CDR3, the DNA is TGTGCCAGCAGCTCCGGGGCCGATTACCAAGGCTACACCTTC. The gene calls are TRBV11-2 and TRBJ1-2, with D maybe TRBD1 (5 bases). CDR3 length equals 14 residues. Trimming took 4 bases from V and 8 from J, leaving 17 bases between them. From germline, CDR1 is SGHAT and CDR2 FQNNGV.

The rearrangement uses TRBV27 and TRBJ1-2; no definite D call. The V and J ends lost 5 bases and 4 bases respectively, with 23 bases between them. The germline V gene has CDR1 MNHEY and CDR2 SMNVEV (reference sequence). The CDR3 has 17 residues. The CDR3, as DNA: TGTGCCAGCAGTCCCCTCGGGTCAGGCCCACCCGTCTATGGCTACACCTTC. It specifies CASSPLGSGPPVYGYTF.

V and J are TRBV13 and TRBJ2-2, with TRBD1 identical over 12 bases. After removal of 2 bases from V and 7 bases from J, the junction contained 5 bases not matched to a gene. The CDR3 extends over 16 amino acids. CDR1 and CDR2 from the germline V gene are PRHDT and FYEKMQ (reference sequence). The CDR3 region is CASSLRDRGQIGELFF. The CDR3 nucleotides read TGTGCCAGCAGCTTAAGGGACAGGGGGCAAATCGGGGAGCTGTTTTTT.

V is TRBV6-4 and J is TRBJ2-1, with 9 bases lining up with TRBD2. This CDR3 spans 14 amino acids. The trim removed 3 bases at V and 6 bases at J, leaving 3 bases unmatched. Germline lookup yields CDR1 MRHNA and CDR2 SNTAGT. CDR3 in amino acids: CASSEGSGSNEQFF. CDR3 nucleotides: TGTGCCAGCAGTGAGGGTAGCGGGAGCAATGAGCAGTTCTTC.

The chain recombines TRBV9 with TRBJ1-1; no clear D. V lost 3 bases and J 4 bases, leaving 13 bases between the germline ends. CDR1 is SGDLS and CDR2 is YYNGEE in the germline V gene. This CDR3 region has 14 residues. The CDR3 DNA is TGTGCCAGCAGCGCAGGCTCGGGGTCCACTGAAGCTTTCTTT. It encodes CASSAGSGSTEAFF.

The chain employs TRBV19 and TRBJ1-1; no firm D call. Germline V gives CDR1 LNHDA, CDR2 SQIVND (reference sequence). V lost 4 bases, J lost 4 bases, and 16 bases lay in between. The CDR3 totals 15 residues. The CDR3 is CASSTRPGWGTEAFF. In nucleotides, the CDR3 is TGTGCCAGTAGTACCCGACCCGGATGGGGCACTGAAGCTTTCTTT.

V gene TRBV7-6 combines with J gene TRBJ1-2, with D perhaps matching TRBD1 (5 bases). V was shortened by 1 base and J by 6 bases, with 12 bases between the two germline ends. Germline CDR1 and CDR2: SGHVS and FNYEAQ. This CDR3 has 14 amino acids. The CDR3 nucleotides read TGTGCCAGCAGCTTAGGGGGCGCGGCTGATGGCTACACCTTC. Its protein is CASSLGGAADGYTF.

This chain uses TRBV5-5 with TRBJ2-7; 7 nucleotides align to TRBD2. With V trimmed by 7 bases and J by 3 bases, 10 bases remained unmatched. Germline CDR1 reads SGHKS; CDR2 reads YYEKEE (reference sequence). The CDR3 has 14 amino acids. Here the CDR3 DNA reads TGTGCCAGCGCCCCGGTCCTAGCGGACTACGAGCAGTACTTC. Amino acid sequence: CASAPVLADYEQYF.

The genes are TRBV11-3 and TRBJ2-1; D remains ambiguous. Germline CDR1 SGHNT, CDR2 YENEEA. The germline V and J ends were trimmed by 1 base and 8 bases, with 18 bases remaining between them. The CDR3 spans 16 residues. This chain's CDR3 is CASSLGKDSPFYEQFF. The CDR3 DNA follows: TGTGCCAGCAGCTTAGGAAAAGACTCCCCGTTTTATGAGCAGTTCTTC.

This clone was seen a few times. The chain links TRBV11-2 to TRBJ1-4, with 10 bases aligning to TRBD1. The CDR3 extends over 14 amino acids. V trimming: 5 bases; J trimming: 8 bases; junction bases outside the gene matches: 5. Germline loops: CDR1 SGHAT, CDR2 FQNNGV. CDR3 protein: CASSRDRGREKLFF. CDR3 DNA sequence: TGTGCCAGCAGCCGGGACAGGGGAAGGGAAAAACTGTTTTTT.

The chain combines TRBV7-9 with TRBJ2-7; D is uncertain. Germline CDR1 and CDR2: SEHNR and FQNEAQ (reference sequence). The CDR3 has 12 amino acids. The ends were cut back, 6 bases at V and 0 bases at J, with 6 bases in the middle. CDR3 sequence: CASSQTSYEQYF. Here the CDR3 DNA reads TGTGCCAGCAGTCAGACCTCCTACGAGCAGTACTTC.

In this sample, this clone turned up once. The V call is TRBV6-1, the J call TRBJ1-3, with D perhaps matching TRBD1 (6 bases). Trimming took off 7 bases at V and 0 bases at J, with 13 bases between the two ends. The V gene's germline CDR1 is MNHNS and CDR2 SASEGT. CDR3 length equals 15 residues. CDR3 amino acids: CASNPWGLSGNTIYF. CDR3 bases: TGTGCCAGCAACCCGTGGGGGCTCTCTGGAAACACCATATATTTT.

This chain connects TRBV6-4 to TRBJ2-1; 10 bases agree with TRBD1. Germline V gene lookup returns CDR1 MRHNA and CDR2 SNTAGT. Losses at the gene ends were 5 bases for V and 3 bases for J; bases not matched to a gene: 10. The CDR3 covers 17 residues. In DNA, the CDR3 is TGTGCCAGCAGTTGCCCGGGACAGGGGAAAGGCTACAATGAGCAGTTCTTC. Translated, it gives CASSCPGQGKGYNEQFF.

The chain uses TRBV7-9 and TRBJ1-5; no firm D call. Trimming left V 0 bases short and J 3 bases short, with 12 bases between. The germline CDR1 and CDR2 sequences are SEHNR and FQNEAQ (reference sequence). The CDR3 has 16 residues. CDR3 nucleotides: TGTGCCAGCAGCTTAGCGTTGTGGGGAGACAATCAGCCCCAGCATTTT. Protein sequence: CASSLALWGDNQPQHF.